These 10 T cell receptor beta chains came from one sample sequenced in a study of OX40 agonist ivuxolimab in advanced cancers. Repertoires were generated with immunoSEQ multiplex PCR, while TCRdb's copy carries only in-frame clones and drops some. The table records 65,000 to 100,000 clones, less than 95% of them present only once. The sample was CD4+ or CD8+ T cells sorted from blood, taken in a trial of the OX40 agonist ivuxolimab. All receptors come from an adult with an advanced solid tumor such as melanoma, head and neck, liver or kidney cancer.

The chain has TRBV27 and TRBJ1-2; the D gene is possibly TRBD1 (5 bases). The germline gives CDR1 MNHEY, CDR2 SMNVEV (reference sequence). Trimming removed 4 bases from V and 7 bases from J, with 16 bases in between. The CDR3 covers 14 residues. This CDR3 is CASSSGRTGSGYTF. CDR3 nucleotides: TGTGCCAGCAGTTCAGGGAGGACGGGTTCTGGCTACACCTTC.

The chain couples TRBV2 to TRBJ2-5; D is undetermined. This CDR3 has 13 amino acids. Trimming left V 5 bases short and J 5 bases short, with 12 bases between. CDR1 and CDR2 (germline): SNHLY, FYNNEI. For the CDR3, the DNA is TGTGCCAGCAGTCTCAGTCTTTGGGAGACCCAGTACTTC. This translates into CASSLSLWETQYF. The entire variable domain, with the rest obtained from reference TRBV2 and TRBJ2-5, is as follows: EPEVTQTPSHQVTQMGQEVILRCVPISNHLYFYWYRQILGQKVEFLVSFYNNEISEKSEIFDDQFSVERPDGSNFTLKIRSTKLEDSAMYFCASSLSLWETQYFGPGTRLLVL.

The chain links TRBV7-9 to TRBJ2-5; 11 bases align to TRBD2. The CDR3 is 13 residues long. J was trimmed by 7 bases and V by 3 bases; bases with no gene match: 1. Per the germline V gene, CDR1 is SEHNR and CDR2 is FQNEAQ (reference sequence). The CDR3 nucleotides read TGTGCCAGCAGCTTCGGGACTAGCGGGACCCAGTACTTC. It yields the protein CASSFGTSGTQYF. Drawing the rest from reference TRBV7-9 and TRBJ2-5, the complete variable domain is DTGVSQNPRHKITKRGQNVTFRCDPISEHNRLYWYRQTLGQGPEFLTYFQNEAQLEKSRLLSDRFSAERPKGSFSTLEIQRTEQGDSAMYLCASSFGTSGTQYFGPGTRLLVL.

J is TRBJ1-1 and V is TRBV7-2; no clear D. Germline CDR1 and CDR2: SGHTA and FQGNSA. This CDR3 is 14 amino acids long. Trimming stripped 5 bases from V and 4 bases from J, with 14 bases between. The CDR3 loop reads CASSIKAGSTEAFF. DNA for the CDR3: TGTGCCAGCAGCATAAAGGCGGGCTCCACTGAAGCTTTCTTT. Full variable domain (remainder filled in from reference TRBV7-2 and TRBJ1-1): GAGVSQSPSNKVTEKGKDVELRCDPISGHTALYWYRQSLGQGLEFLIYFQGNSAPDKSGLPSDRFSAERTGGSVSTLTIQRTQQEDSAVYLCASSIKAGSTEAFFGQGTRLTVV.

This chain links TRBV28 with TRBJ1-5; D not resolved. This CDR3 has 15 residues. Trimming took 2 bases from V and 0 from J, leaving 8 bases between them. CDR1 is MDHEN and CDR2 is SYDVKM in the germline V gene. The CDR3 here is CASSLKDYSNQPQHF. The DNA for the CDR3 is TGTGCCAGCAGTTTAAAGGATTATAGCAATCAGCCCCAGCATTTT.

The chain employs TRBV11-2 and TRBJ1-1, with D uncertain. This CDR3 spans 14 amino acids. The germline V and J ends were trimmed by 3 bases and 8 bases, with 16 bases remaining between them. From germline, CDR1 is SGHAT and CDR2 FQNNGV. The CDR3, as DNA: TGTGCCAGCAGCTTTAGAGGCGGAGAGTCAGAAGCTTTCTTT. This encodes CASSFRGGESEAFF.

The rearrangement uses TRBV11-2 and TRBJ2-7, with TRBD1 as a possible D gene (6 bases). The CDR3 has 14 residues. V shed 4 bases and J shed 0 bases, with 10 bases lying between them. Germline values: CDR1 SGHAT, CDR2 FQNNGV. The CDR3 protein is CASSSDSSSYEQYF. CDR3 nucleotide sequence: TGTGCCAGCAGCTCGGACAGTTCCTCCTACGAGCAGTACTTC.

The chain has TRBV7-2 and TRBJ2-1; D remains ambiguous. Per germline, CDR1 SGHTA and CDR2 FQGNSA. The CDR3 consists of 11 residues. Trimming removed 3 bases from V and 6 bases from J, with 3 bases in between. The CDR3, as DNA: TGTGCCAGCAGCTTTTTCAATGAGCAGTTCTTC. It is translated as CASSFFNEQFF.

The rearrangement uses TRBV15 and TRBJ2-6, with D perhaps matching TRBD1 or TRBD2 (5 bases each). This CDR3 is 15 amino acids long. CDR1 is LNHNV and CDR2 is YYDKDF in the germline V gene (reference sequence). Trimming stripped 7 bases from V and 4 bases from J, with 14 bases between. The CDR3 DNA sequence: TGTGCCACCAACAGGAACGGGAACGGGGCCAACGTCCTGACTTTC. It specifies CATNRNGNGANVLTF.

This chain links TRBV11-3 with TRBJ2-1, with D perhaps matching TRBD2 (6 bases). The CDR3 spans 15 residues. V was clipped by 0 bases and J by 7 bases, with 13 bases between them. Germline CDR1 SGHNT, CDR2 YENEEA. CDR3 coding DNA: TGTGCCAGCAGCTTAGACCCCGGGACTTCTAATGAGCAGTTCTTC. Amino acids: CASSLDPGTSNEQFF.